A selection of T cell receptor beta chains follows, all from one sample in a study of T-cell reconstitution after alpha-beta-depleted transplantation in children. From the PCR reads, TCRdb called clonotypes with MiXCR, one entry per CDR3 protein. This sample has 75,000 to 100,000 distinct CDR3 sequences, with approximately 9.2% found just once. Sequenced material: PBMCs from the stem cell graft donor, taken from the stem cell graft. These receptor sequences come from a human donor who donated a stem cell graft to a child with congenital amegakaryocytic thrombocytopenia. Each CDR3 is given with its conserved first and last residue. D genes are given only for firm matches. Clone size appears in some rows only: once, few, many, or a class for an expanded clone.

d_call: -; clone_size: many; j_call: TRBJ2-3; v_call: TRBV5-6; cdr3_nt: TGTGCCAGCAGCTTGGATTGGGGGACCTCATTCACAGATACGCAGTATTTT; cdr3_aa: CASSLDWGTSFTDTQYF
d_call: TRBD2; clone_size: many; j_call: TRBJ2-3; v_call: TRBV29-1; cdr3_nt: TGCAGCGTTGACCGGGGGGGCACGAATACGCAGTATTTT; cdr3_aa: CSVDRGGTNTQYF
d_call: TRBD1; clone_size: many; j_call: TRBJ1-2; v_call: TRBV20-1; cdr3_nt: TGCAGTGCGCGGGACAGAACAGGGTATGGCTACACCTTC; cdr3_aa: CSARDRTGYGYTF
d_call: -; clone_size: -; j_call: TRBJ2-3; v_call: TRBV3-1; cdr3_nt: TGTGCCCTCAGGCCTTGGGTGGGGGCCCTCGAGGTAACAGATACGCAGTATTTT; cdr3_aa: CALRPWVGALEVTDTQYF
d_call: -; clone_size: many; j_call: TRBJ2-7; v_call: TRBV6-5; cdr3_nt: TGTGCCAGCAGTTATAAAGTAAGCTACGAGCAGTACTTC; cdr3_aa: CASSYKVSYEQYF
d_call: -; clone_size: many; j_call: TRBJ2-4; v_call: TRBV20-1; cdr3_nt: TGCAGTGCTAGAGATCGGTGGGGGGACAACATTCAGTACTTC; cdr3_aa: CSARDRWGDNIQYF
d_call: -; clone_size: -; j_call: TRBJ1-2; v_call: TRBV29-1; cdr3_nt: TGCAGCGTTGACACAGGGCCCTATGGCTACACCTTC; cdr3_aa: CSVDTGPYGYTF
d_call: TRBD2; clone_size: many; j_call: TRBJ2-1; v_call: TRBV20-1; cdr3_nt: TGCAGTGCTAGAGATGCGAGCGGGAGTGGGTATGAGCAGTTCTTC; cdr3_aa: CSARDASGSGYEQFF
d_call: -; clone_size: many; j_call: TRBJ2-7; v_call: TRBV5-6; cdr3_nt: TGTGCCAGCAGCTTGTTATACCGCCCTTTGAACTTC; cdr3_aa: CASSLLYRPLNF
d_call: -; clone_size: few; j_call: TRBJ2-1; v_call: TRBV2; cdr3_nt: TGTGCCAGCAAGGTAGTGGGCAGAGACAATGAGCAGTTCTTC; cdr3_aa: CASKVVGRDNEQFF
d_call: -; clone_size: many; j_call: TRBJ2-3; v_call: TRBV7-8; cdr3_nt: TGTGCCAGCAGCTTAAGTCGCGCTTCAGATACGCAGTATTTT; cdr3_aa: CASSLSRASDTQYF
d_call: -; clone_size: many; j_call: TRBJ1-1; v_call: TRBV20-1; cdr3_nt: TGCAGTGCTAGGGGCGTCGTGCACAACACTGAAGCTTTCTTT; cdr3_aa: CSARGVVHNTEAFF
d_call: -; clone_size: many; j_call: TRBJ1-5; v_call: TRBV19; cdr3_nt: TGTGCCAGTAGTGAAGGGACAAGTAGCAATCAGCCCCAGCATTTT; cdr3_aa: CASSEGTSSNQPQHF
d_call: TRBD2; clone_size: many; j_call: TRBJ2-5; v_call: TRBV20-1; cdr3_nt: TGCAGTGCTGGGACTAGCGGGAGGGCGCAAGAGACCCAGTACTTC; cdr3_aa: CSAGTSGRAQETQYF
d_call: -; clone_size: many; j_call: TRBJ2-7; v_call: TRBV20-1; cdr3_nt: TGCAGTGCACACGAGATCCGGGACCGTTACTTC; cdr3_aa: CSAHEIRDRYF
d_call: -; clone_size: few; j_call: TRBJ2-1; v_call: TRBV3-1; cdr3_nt: TGTGCCAGCAGCCAAGATAGGTGGCTTAATGAGCAGTTCTTC; cdr3_aa: CASSQDRWLNEQFF
d_call: -; clone_size: many; j_call: TRBJ1-6; v_call: TRBV20-1; cdr3_nt: TGCAGTGCTAGAGATTGGGGCGCAGAATCACCCCTCCACTTT; cdr3_aa: CSARDWGAESPLHF
d_call: TRBD1; clone_size: many; j_call: TRBJ1-1; v_call: TRBV5-5; cdr3_nt: TGTGCCAGCAGTTTCACATCGGGACAGGGCACTGAAGCTTTCTTT; cdr3_aa: CASSFTSGQGTEAFF
d_call: -; clone_size: many; j_call: TRBJ1-3; v_call: TRBV4-3; cdr3_nt: TGCGCCAGCAGCCAAGTCGCGGACCTCTCTGGAAACACCATATATTTT; cdr3_aa: CASSQVADLSGNTIYF
d_call: -; clone_size: many; j_call: TRBJ2-5; v_call: TRBV2; cdr3_nt: TGTGCCAGCAGCCCCAGTGGAGTGGAGACCCAGTACTTC; cdr3_aa: CASSPSGVETQYF
d_call: -; clone_size: many; j_call: TRBJ2-1; v_call: TRBV7-2; cdr3_nt: TGTGCCAGCAGCTTAGGCGGGAATTACAATGAGCAGTTCTTC; cdr3_aa: CASSLGGNYNEQFF
d_call: -; clone_size: -; j_call: TRBJ2-3; v_call: TRBV28; cdr3_nt: TGTGCCAGCAGTTCCCCCAGGCGGACCACAGATACGCAGTATTTT; cdr3_aa: CASSSPRRTTDTQYF
d_call: TRBD2; clone_size: -; j_call: TRBJ2-7; v_call: TRBV3-1; cdr3_nt: TGTGCCAGCAGCCAAGGAGGTCAAGCGGGGACCTTCTCCTACGAGCAGTACTTC; cdr3_aa: CASSQGGQAGTFSYEQYF
d_call: -; clone_size: many; j_call: TRBJ2-5; v_call: TRBV10-3; cdr3_nt: TGTGCCATCAGTTTGCAGGGGTTCCAAGAGACCCAGTACTTC; cdr3_aa: CAISLQGFQETQYF
d_call: TRBD2; clone_size: -; j_call: TRBJ2-2; v_call: TRBV4-1; cdr3_nt: TGCGCCAGCAGCCCTTGGGGGGGGGGTTTGTCCACCGCAGGGGAGCTGTTTTTT; cdr3_aa: CASSPWGGGLSTAGELFF
d_call: -; clone_size: many; j_call: TRBJ2-7; v_call: TRBV14; cdr3_nt: TGTGCCAGCAGCCAACCCGGGACACCCCCCTACGAGCAGTACTTC; cdr3_aa: CASSQPGTPPYEQYF
d_call: -; clone_size: many; j_call: TRBJ1-2; v_call: TRBV5-1; cdr3_nt: TGCGCCAGCAGCTCGACAGCAAACTACTATGGCTACACCTTC; cdr3_aa: CASSSTANYYGYTF
d_call: TRBD2; clone_size: many; j_call: TRBJ2-3; v_call: TRBV5-1; cdr3_nt: TGCGCCAGCAGCTGGTCTAGCGGGGGGGGAACAGATACGCAGTATTTT; cdr3_aa: CASSWSSGGGTDTQYF
d_call: TRBD2; clone_size: many; j_call: TRBJ2-1; v_call: TRBV15; cdr3_nt: TGTGCCACCAGCAGAGGTAGGGCTAGCGGGAGAATCCGGCAGTTCTTC; cdr3_aa: CATSRGRASGRIRQFF
d_call: -; clone_size: many; j_call: TRBJ2-6; v_call: TRBV5-1; cdr3_nt: TGCGCCAGCAGCAACGGGCTCTCTGGGGCCAACGTCCTGACTTTC; cdr3_aa: CASSNGLSGANVLTF
d_call: TRBD2; clone_size: many; j_call: TRBJ2-1; v_call: TRBV10-2; cdr3_nt: TGCGCCAGCGAGGCGGGGGGGCCCAATGAGCAGTTCTTC; cdr3_aa: CASEAGGPNEQFF
d_call: -; clone_size: many; j_call: TRBJ1-5; v_call: TRBV15; cdr3_nt: TGTGCCACCAGCACCGGGACTGAGAATCAGCCCCAGCATTTT; cdr3_aa: CATSTGTENQPQHF
d_call: TRBD2; clone_size: many; j_call: TRBJ2-3; v_call: TRBV20-1; cdr3_nt: TGCGGGGGCACCGGGACTAGCGCTAGCACAGATACGCAGTATTTT; cdr3_aa: CGGTGTSASTDTQYF
d_call: -; clone_size: -; j_call: TRBJ2-2; v_call: TRBV29-1; cdr3_nt: TGCGCAATGGCCGGGAGTTTCACCGGGGAGCTGTTTTTT; cdr3_aa: CAMAGSFTGELFF
d_call: -; clone_size: many; j_call: TRBJ1-1; v_call: TRBV3-1; cdr3_nt: TGTGCCAGCAGCCAAGGGGACGCAGGGGAAGCTTTCTTT; cdr3_aa: CASSQGDAGEAFF
d_call: TRBD1; clone_size: -; j_call: TRBJ2-7; v_call: TRBV29-1; cdr3_nt: TGCAGCGTTTCCAGGACAGGGGACGAGCAGTACTTC; cdr3_aa: CSVSRTGDEQYF
d_call: TRBD2; clone_size: many; j_call: TRBJ2-1; v_call: TRBV10-3; cdr3_nt: TGTGCCATCCGGAGCGGGAGGGGATACAATGAGCAGTTCTTC; cdr3_aa: CAIRSGRGYNEQFF
d_call: -; clone_size: many; j_call: TRBJ1-2; v_call: TRBV9; cdr3_nt: TGTGCCAGCAGCGTAGAGGGGGACGGGATCTATGGCTACACCTTC; cdr3_aa: CASSVEGDGIYGYTF
d_call: TRBD2; clone_size: -; j_call: TRBJ2-2; v_call: TRBV7-2; cdr3_nt: TGTGCCAGCAGTTTTAGCGGGAGGAGGCCCGGGGAGCTGTTTTTT; cdr3_aa: CASSFSGRRPGELFF
d_call: -; clone_size: -; j_call: TRBJ2-7; v_call: TRBV29-1; cdr3_nt: TGCAGCGTGCCGGGCGGCCTCTCCTACGAGCAGTACTTC; cdr3_aa: CSVPGGLSYEQYF
d_call: -; clone_size: many; j_call: TRBJ1-3; v_call: TRBV20-1; cdr3_nt: TGCAGTGCCACTCAAAGGAGCGGAAACACCATATATTTT; cdr3_aa: CSATQRSGNTIYF
d_call: -; clone_size: many; j_call: TRBJ2-7; v_call: TRBV5-1; cdr3_nt: TGCGCCAGCAGCTTGGAGTCAGGGTTTTCCTACGAGCAGTACTTC; cdr3_aa: CASSLESGFSYEQYF
d_call: -; clone_size: many; j_call: TRBJ1-2; v_call: TRBV29-1; cdr3_nt: TGCAGCGTTGTGATCGGGGGTAACTATGGCTACACCTTC; cdr3_aa: CSVVIGGNYGYTF
d_call: -; clone_size: many; j_call: TRBJ2-3; v_call: TRBV15; cdr3_nt: TGTGCCACCAGCAGAGATAAGGCAGGGGTTACAGATACGCAGTATTTT; cdr3_aa: CATSRDKAGVTDTQYF
d_call: -; clone_size: -; j_call: TRBJ2-7; v_call: TRBV5-1; cdr3_nt: TGCGCCAGCAGCTTGGACGGCCTAGACTCCTACGAGCAGTACTTC; cdr3_aa: CASSLDGLDSYEQYF
d_call: -; clone_size: many; j_call: TRBJ2-1; v_call: TRBV6-1; cdr3_nt: TGTGCCAGCTCAGAGAGGAGGGAGGCGAATGAGCAGTTCTTC; cdr3_aa: CASSERREANEQFF
d_call: TRBD1; clone_size: few; j_call: TRBJ1-5; v_call: TRBV12-3/TRBV12-4; cdr3_nt: TGTGCCATCTGTGACCGACAGGGGGGTTTGCGGGGGAGCAATCAGCCCCAGCATTTT; cdr3_aa: CAICDRQGGLRGSNQPQHF
d_call: TRBD1; clone_size: few; j_call: TRBJ1-2; v_call: TRBV20-1; cdr3_nt: TGCAGTGCTAGAGAATTGAGGACAGGGGAAGTTGGCTACACCTTC; cdr3_aa: CSARELRTGEVGYTF